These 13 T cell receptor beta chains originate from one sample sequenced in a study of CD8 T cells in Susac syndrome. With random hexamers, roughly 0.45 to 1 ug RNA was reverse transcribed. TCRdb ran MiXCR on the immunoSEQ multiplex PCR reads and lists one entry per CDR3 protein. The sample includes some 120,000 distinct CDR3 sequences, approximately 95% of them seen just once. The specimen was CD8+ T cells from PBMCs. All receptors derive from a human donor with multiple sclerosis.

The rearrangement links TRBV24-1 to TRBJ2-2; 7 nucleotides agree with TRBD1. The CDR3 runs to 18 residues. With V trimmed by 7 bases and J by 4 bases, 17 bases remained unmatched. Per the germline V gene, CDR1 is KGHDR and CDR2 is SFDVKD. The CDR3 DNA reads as TGTGCCACCAGGGACCGGGACAGAGGCTTTGCGGGCACCGGGGAGCTGTTTTTT. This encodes CATRDRDRGFAGTGELFF.

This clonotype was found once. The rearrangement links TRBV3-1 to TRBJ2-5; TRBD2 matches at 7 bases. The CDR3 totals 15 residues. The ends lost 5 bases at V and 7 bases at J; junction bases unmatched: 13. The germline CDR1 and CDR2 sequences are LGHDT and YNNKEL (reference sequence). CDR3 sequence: CASSLPGDYAGTQYF. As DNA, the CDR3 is TGTGCCAGCAGCTTACCTGGGGACTACGCCGGGACCCAGTACTTC.

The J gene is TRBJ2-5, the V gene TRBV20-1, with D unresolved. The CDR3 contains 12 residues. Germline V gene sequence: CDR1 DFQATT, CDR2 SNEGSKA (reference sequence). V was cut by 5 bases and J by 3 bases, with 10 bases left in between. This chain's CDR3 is CSAWSLKETQYF. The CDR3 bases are TGCAGTGCTTGGTCCCTTAAAGAGACCCAGTACTTC.

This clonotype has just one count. Here the CDR3 DNA reads TGTGCCAGCAGCTTGCGGGGGCTGACTGAAGCTTTCTTT. Translating gives CASSLRGLTEAFF. The genes are TRBV5-4 and TRBJ1-1; tentative D call: TRBD1 (6 bases). V lost 1 base to trimming and J lost 5 bases, with 9 bases between them. CDR3 length: 13 residues. Germline assignment: CDR1 SGHNT and CDR2 YYREEE (reference sequence).

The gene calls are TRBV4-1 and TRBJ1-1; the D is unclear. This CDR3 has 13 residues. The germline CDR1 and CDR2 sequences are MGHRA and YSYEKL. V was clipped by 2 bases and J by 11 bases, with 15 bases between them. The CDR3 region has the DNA TGCGCCAGCAGCCAAATCGCCCGCGGGAGCGCTTTCTTT. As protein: CASSQIARGSAFF.

CDR3 residues: CASSQWDGTYQETQYF. CDR3 nucleotide sequence: TGTGCCAGCAGCCAATGGGACGGGACATATCAAGAGACCCAGTACTTC. This chain connects TRBV3-1 to TRBJ2-5, with D possibly being TRBD1 (6 bases). This CDR3 has 16 amino acids. V lost 2 bases to trimming and J lost 2 bases, with 15 bases between them. Germline V lookup: CDR1 LGHDT, CDR2 YNNKEL (reference sequence).

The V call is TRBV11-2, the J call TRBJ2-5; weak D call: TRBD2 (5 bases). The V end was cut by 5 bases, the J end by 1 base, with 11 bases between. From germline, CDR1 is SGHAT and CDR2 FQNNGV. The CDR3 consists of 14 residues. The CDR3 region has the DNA TGTGCCAGCAGCCTAGGACTGGGCCAAGAGACCCAGTACTTC. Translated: CASSLGLGQETQYF.

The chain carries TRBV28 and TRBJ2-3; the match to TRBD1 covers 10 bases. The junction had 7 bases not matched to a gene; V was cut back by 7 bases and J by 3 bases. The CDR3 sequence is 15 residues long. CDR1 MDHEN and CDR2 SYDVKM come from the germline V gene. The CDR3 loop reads CASTSPGQGTDTQYF. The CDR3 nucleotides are TGTGCCAGCACCTCTCCGGGACAGGGGACAGATACGCAGTATTTT.

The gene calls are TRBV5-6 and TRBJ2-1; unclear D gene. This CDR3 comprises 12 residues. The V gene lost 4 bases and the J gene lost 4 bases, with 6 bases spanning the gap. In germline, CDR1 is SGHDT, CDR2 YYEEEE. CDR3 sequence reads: CASSARYNEQFF. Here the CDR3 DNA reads TGTGCCAGCAGCGCCCGGTACAATGAGCAGTTCTTC. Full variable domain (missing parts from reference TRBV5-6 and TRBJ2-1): DAGVTQSPTHLIKTRGQQVTLRCSPKSGHDTVSWYQQALGQGPQFIFQYYEEEERQRGNFPDRFSGHQFPNYSSELNVNALLLGDSALYLCASSARYNEQFFGPGTRLTVL.

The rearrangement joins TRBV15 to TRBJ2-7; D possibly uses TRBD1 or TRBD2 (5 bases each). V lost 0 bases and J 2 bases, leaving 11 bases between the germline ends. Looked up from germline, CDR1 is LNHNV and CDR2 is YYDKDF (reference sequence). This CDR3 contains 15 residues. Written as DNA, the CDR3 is TGTGCCACCAGCAGAGAGCCCAGGGACCCCTACGAGCAGTACTTC. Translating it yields CATSREPRDPYEQYF.

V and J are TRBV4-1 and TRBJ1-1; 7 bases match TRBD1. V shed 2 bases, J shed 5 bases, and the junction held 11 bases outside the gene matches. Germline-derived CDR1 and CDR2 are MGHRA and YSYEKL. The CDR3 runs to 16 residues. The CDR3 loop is CASSQPQTGRDTEAFF. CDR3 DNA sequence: TGCGCCAGCAGCCAACCCCAGACAGGGAGGGATACTGAAGCTTTCTTT.

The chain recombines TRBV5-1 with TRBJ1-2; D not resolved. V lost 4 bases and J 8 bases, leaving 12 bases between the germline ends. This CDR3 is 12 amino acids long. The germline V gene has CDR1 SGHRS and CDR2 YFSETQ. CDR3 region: CASSPDRGGYTF. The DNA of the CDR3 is TGCGCCAGCAGCCCTGACCGAGGGGGCTACACCTTC. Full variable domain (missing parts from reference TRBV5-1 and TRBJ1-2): KAGVTQTPRYLIKTRGQQVTLSCSPISGHRSVSWYQQTPGQGLQFLFEYFSETQRNKGNFPGRFSGRQFSNSRSEMNVSTLELGDSALYLCASSPDRGGYTFGSGTRLTVV.

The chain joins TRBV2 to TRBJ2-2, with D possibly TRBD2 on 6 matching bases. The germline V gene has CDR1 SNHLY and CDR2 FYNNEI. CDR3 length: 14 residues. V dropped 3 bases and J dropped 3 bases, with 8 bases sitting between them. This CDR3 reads CASSEGGYTGELFF. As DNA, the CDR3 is TGTGCCAGCAGTGAGGGGGGTTACACCGGGGAGCTGTTTTTT.